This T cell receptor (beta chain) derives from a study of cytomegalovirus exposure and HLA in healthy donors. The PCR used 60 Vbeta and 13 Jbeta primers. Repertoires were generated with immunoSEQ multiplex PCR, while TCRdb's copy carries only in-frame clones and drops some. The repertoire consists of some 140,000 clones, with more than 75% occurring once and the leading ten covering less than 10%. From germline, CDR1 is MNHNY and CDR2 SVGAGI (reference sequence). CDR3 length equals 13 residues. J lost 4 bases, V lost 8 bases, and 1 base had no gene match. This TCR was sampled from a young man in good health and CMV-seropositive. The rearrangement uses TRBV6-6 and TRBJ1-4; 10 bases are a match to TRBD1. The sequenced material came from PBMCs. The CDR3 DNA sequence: TGTGCCAGCGGGGACAGGGGTAATGAAAAACTGTTTTTT. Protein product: CASGDRGNEKLFF.